This T cell receptor beta chain was identified in a study of blood T cell repertoires in COVID-19. Turning to the study itself: The cDNA or gDNA used as material had been derived from T cells, B-cell-depleted T cells, or PBMCs.

CDR1 and CDR2 (germline): GTSNPN, SVGIG (reference sequence). V lost 0 bases to trimming and J lost 6 bases, with 17 bases between them. This CDR3 spans 15 amino acids. Assay: immunoSEQ multiplex PCR; the TCRdb copy retains only in-frame clones and omits some. The sample shows hundreds of thousands of clones, about 90% of them seen only once. No more than 2 weeks before study entry, exposed participants had met a case of COVID-19. Sequencing was done on a sample of PBMCs or T cells enriched from blood (not recorded which). The origin of this receptor is a woman in her forties or fifties who had been exposed to COVID-19. This rearrangement joins TRBV30 to TRBJ1-2; D gene uncertain. The CDR3, as DNA: TGTGCCTGGAGTGTACTTGACGCGGCCGGGGATGGCTACACCTTC. It encodes CAWSVLDAAGDGYTF.